Presented here are 23 T cell receptor beta chains from one specimen sequenced in a study of naive and memory T cell subsets. Whole-study results and caveats: A few larger clonotypes appeared in naive repertoires, especially CD8, possibly memory cells re-expressing CD45RA.

Both TRBC1 and TRBC2 were covered by a beta constant-region primer of two equimolar oligonucleotides. Ligated cDNA was amplified by four rounds of PCR with nested alpha and beta constant-region primers and SP2. Each CDR3 protein is one row after TCRdb ran MiXCR on the UMI-ligation and nested PCR reads. The repertoire consists of around 140,000 distinct CDR3 sequences, with about 20% occurring once and the leading ten covering about 0.6%. These receptors have no known antigen. Input material: naive CD8+ T cells from blood. The receptors were gathered from a human donor in good health.

The chain carries TRBV10-2 and TRBJ2-2, with 9 nucleotides matching TRBD2. V lost 7 bases to trimming and J lost 3 bases; unmatched junction nucleotides: 15. There are 18 residues in the CDR3. Germline CDR1 is WSHSY and CDR2 is SAAADI. The CDR3 DNA follows: TGCGCCAGCACCCGACTAGCGGCAAACCTGGAGGACACCGGGGAGCTGTTTTTT. Translating it yields CASTRLAANLEDTGELFF.

This clonotype was counted only a few times. The gene calls are TRBV28 and TRBJ2-7; D unresolved. From germline, CDR1 is MDHEN and CDR2 SYDVKM. With 3 bases removed from V and 7 bases from J, the gap between germline ends came to 10 bases. The CDR3 sequence is 12 residues long. The CDR3 loop reads CASSFVRREQYF. CDR3 in DNA: TGTGCCAGCAGTTTTGTGCGGAGAGAGCAGTACTTC.

This clonotype was seen only a few times. This rearrangement joins TRBV9 to TRBJ2-1; TRBD2 matches 13 bases. The junction had 6 bases not matched to a gene; V was cut back by 4 bases and J by 8 bases. This CDR3 has 15 amino acids. The germline CDR1 and CDR2 sequences are SGDLS and YYNGEE. As DNA, the CDR3 is TGTGCCAGCAGCACTAGCGGGAGGGGTTCGGATGAGCAGTTCTTC. Its protein is CASSTSGRGSDEQFF.

There are a few counts of this clonotype. The V gene is TRBV13, the J gene TRBJ2-1; 8 nucleotides line up with TRBD2. The CDR3 contains 18 residues. Germline CDR1 and CDR2: PRHDT and FYEKMQ (reference sequence). V shed 2 bases, J shed 0 bases, and the junction held 9 bases outside the gene matches. The CDR3 DNA reads TGTGCCAGCAGCTTAAGCTCCTTCCGGGAGGGCTCCTACAATGAGCAGTTCTTC. The encoded protein is CASSLSSFREGSYNEQFF.

CDR3 protein: CASTLGDRGLGEQYF. The CDR3 nucleotides are TGTGCCAGCACCCTAGGAGACAGGGGCCTCGGGGAGCAGTACTTC. The rearrangement joins TRBV6-5 to TRBJ2-7; TRBD1 matches at 8 bases. This CDR3 spans 15 amino acids. The J segment lost 7 bases and the V segment lost 7 bases, leaving 15 bases of the junction unmatched. The germline gives CDR1 MNHEY, CDR2 SVGAGI.

The chain carries TRBV6-5 and TRBJ2-7; D remains ambiguous. The V gene's germline CDR1 is MNHEY and CDR2 SVGAGI. The germline V and J ends were trimmed by 2 bases and 6 bases, with 2 bases remaining between them. This CDR3 has 10 residues. The CDR3 nucleotides are TGTGCCAGCAGTTACCCCGAGCAGTACTTC. It codes for CASSYPEQYF.

There are a few counts of this clonotype. The V call is TRBV30, the J call TRBJ2-1, with D possibly matching TRBD1 (6 bases). V was pared by 0 bases and J by 9 bases, with 18 bases between. The CDR3 is 15 amino acids. The germline V gene has CDR1 GTSNPN and CDR2 SVGIG (reference sequence). Here the CDR3 reads CAWSVEQGVGGEQFF. The DNA for the CDR3 is TGTGCCTGGAGTGTAGAACAGGGTGTTGGAGGTGAGCAGTTCTTC.

DNA for the CDR3: TGTGCCAGCAGTTTGACATCCGGGACAGGGTACTTC. It is translated as CASSLTSGTGYF. The V call is TRBV28, the J call TRBJ2-7; the match to TRBD1 covers 8 bases. CDR1 and CDR2 (germline): MDHEN, SYDVKM. The CDR3 has 12 amino acids. The V segment lost 3 bases and the J segment 12 bases; nucleotides outside the gene matches: 7.

The chain couples TRBV29-1 to TRBJ2-7; TRBD1 matches at 7 bases. Per germline, CDR1 SQVTM and CDR2 ANQGSEA. Trimming took 6 bases from V and 0 from J; bases not matched to a gene: 5. The CDR3 runs 13 residues. CDR3 amino acids: CSVTGTDSYEQYF. The CDR3, as DNA: TGCAGCGTGACCGGGACAGACTCCTACGAGCAGTACTTC.

The gene calls are TRBV21-1 and TRBJ2-7; the table's D call, TRBD2, has no DNA check behind it. TRBV21-1 is flagged as a pseudogene. The length of the CDR3 is 16 residues. In DNA, the CDR3 is TGTGCCAGCAGCAAAAGTGTGAGGACCCCGGATTACGAGCAGTACTTC. It is translated as CASSKSVRTPDYEQYF.

This chain joins TRBV5-1 and TRBJ2-7; tentative D call: TRBD2 (6 bases). With 2 bases removed from V and 3 bases from J, the gap between germline ends came to 12 bases. Germline CDR1 is SGHRS and CDR2 is YFSETQ. The CDR3 loop spans 14 amino acids. CDR3 in amino acids: CASSFRRGGYEQYF. In DNA form, the CDR3 reads TGCGCCAGCAGCTTTAGGAGGGGCGGCTACGAGCAGTACTTC. The complete variable domain, with remaining parts taken from reference TRBV5-1 and TRBJ2-7, reads KAGVTQTPRYLIKTRGQQVTLSCSPISGHRSVSWYQQTPGQGLQFLFEYFSETQRNKGNFPGRFSGRQFSNSRSEMNVSTLELGDSALYLCASSFRRGGYEQYFGPGTRLTVT.

This sequence joins TRBV29-1 and TRBJ2-5; TRBD1 matches at 10 bases. The trim removed 1 base at V and 5 bases at J, leaving 10 bases unmatched. Germline CDR1 is SQVTM and CDR2 is ANQGSEA. The CDR3 runs 16 residues. For the CDR3, the DNA is TGCAGCGTTGAAGGGGGACAGGGGCTGGTGGGGGAGACCCAGTACTTC. Encoded protein: CSVEGGQGLVGETQYF.

This clonotype was seen a few times. The CDR3 DNA reads as TGTGCCAGCAGCGTGGACAGGGGGATTGGCTATGGCTACACCTTC. Translated: CASSVDRGIGYGYTF. The chain employs TRBV27 and TRBJ1-2; 10 bases are shared with TRBD1. This CDR3 comprises 15 residues. V shed 6 bases and J 4 bases; nucleotides not matched to a gene: 8. Germline CDR1 is MNHEY and CDR2 is SMNVEV (reference sequence).

This clonotype was seen a handful of times. J is TRBJ2-3 and V is TRBV28; 11 bases are shared with TRBD1. Germline loops: CDR1 MDHEN, CDR2 SYDVKM. V lost 3 bases to trimming and J lost 4 bases; unmatched junction nucleotides: 12. This CDR3 is 18 amino acids long. The CDR3 region is CASSFSGTGGADADTQYF. The CDR3 region has the DNA TGTGCCAGCAGTTTCTCCGGGACAGGGGGAGCGGATGCAGATACGCAGTATTTT.

This clonotype was observed a few times. The rearrangement links TRBV13 to TRBJ2-7, with D tentatively TRBD1 (6 bases). The germline V and J ends were trimmed by 5 bases and 4 bases, with 18 bases remaining between them. This CDR3 contains 15 residues. Germline CDR1 reads PRHDT; CDR2 reads FYEKMQ (reference sequence). The CDR3 region has the DNA TGTGCCAGCAGCCTACCGGGACAAACAGTATACGAGCAGTACTTC. This gives the protein CASSLPGQTVYEQYF.

The chain joins TRBV12-3 or TRBV12-4 to TRBJ1-1; 9 bases are shared with TRBD1. Trimming cost V 5 bases and J 0 bases; bases outside gene matches: 7. The CDR3 extends over 16 amino acids. The CDR3 region has the DNA TGTGCCAGCAGTCCGGGGGACAGGGTGATGAACACTGAAGCTTTCTTT. Amino acid sequence: CASSPGDRVMNTEAFF.

This clonotype has a handful of counts. The chain joins TRBV3-1 to TRBJ2-3; TRBD2 aligns across 8 bases. The CDR3 has 15 residues. V lost 5 bases to trimming and J lost 7 bases; unmatched junction nucleotides: 11. Germline V gene data show CDR1 as LGHDT and CDR2 as YNNKEL (reference sequence). The CDR3 sequence is CASSFSAGEYNTQYF. CDR3 coding DNA: TGTGCCAGCAGCTTCTCAGCGGGAGAGTACAATACGCAGTATTTT.

This clonotype showed up just a few times. The junction and the germline gene differ at one end; a read error may be behind it. This chain joins TRBV4-1 and TRBJ2-7; no clear D. This CDR3 contains 17 residues. CDR1 and CDR2 from the germline V gene are MGHRA and YSYEKL. CDR3 sequence reads: CASSQEPLLSPAYGQYF. The DNA of the CDR3 is TGCGCCAGCAGCCAAGAGCCCCTACTATCTCCCGCCTACGGGCAGTACTTC.

This clonotype was recorded at least ten times. The chain links TRBV5-5 to TRBJ2-1; D possibly corresponds to TRBD1 (5 bases). Deletions cut 2 bases from V and 5 bases from J, with 14 bases between. Germline V gene sequence: CDR1 SGHKS, CDR2 YYEKEE (reference sequence). This CDR3 region has 15 residues. DNA for the CDR3: TGTGCCAGCAGCTTAGGACCGACAGAAGACAATGAGCAGTTCTTC. Translating gives CASSLGPTEDNEQFF.

V gene TRBV6-5 combines with J gene TRBJ2-1; 7 bases fit TRBD1. The CDR3 length is 17 residues. The ends lost 2 bases at V and 1 base at J; junction bases unmatched: 8. The germline V gene encodes CDR1 MNHEY and CDR2 SVGAGI. The CDR3 spells CASSYAPGRGSYNEQFF. DNA of the CDR3: TGTGCCAGCAGTTACGCGCCGGGCAGGGGGTCCTACAATGAGCAGTTCTTC.

The V and J genes are TRBV27 and TRBJ1-6, with TRBD1 as a possible D gene (5 bases). V shed 4 bases and J shed 8 bases, with 9 bases lying between them. The CDR3 length is 13 residues. The germline gives CDR1 MNHEY, CDR2 SMNVEV (reference sequence). The DNA of the CDR3 is TGTGCCAGCAGTTGGGGGTTTGATTCACCCCTCCACTTT. Translated, it gives CASSWGFDSPLHF.

The sample holds many counts of this clonotype. J is TRBJ2-1 and V is TRBV5-1; weak D call: TRBD2 (5 bases). The V and J ends lost 0 bases and 1 base respectively, with 8 bases between them. The CDR3 is made up of 15 amino acids. CDR1 and CDR2 (germline): SGHRS, YFSETQ. The CDR3 here is CASSLDRGSYNEQFF. DNA for the CDR3: TGCGCCAGCAGCTTGGATCGGGGATCCTACAATGAGCAGTTCTTC.

V gene TRBV5-4 combines with J gene TRBJ2-3; 11 nucleotides align to TRBD2. With 4 bases clipped from V and 6 bases from J, the junction kept 13 bases outside the gene matches. Germline V gene sequence: CDR1 SGHNT, CDR2 YYREEE (reference sequence). The CDR3 sequence is 17 residues long. CDR3 DNA sequence: TGTGCCAGCAGCGTTGGCCCGGGACTAGCGGAGGGGGATACGCAGTATTTT. Its protein is CASSVGPGLAEGDTQYF.